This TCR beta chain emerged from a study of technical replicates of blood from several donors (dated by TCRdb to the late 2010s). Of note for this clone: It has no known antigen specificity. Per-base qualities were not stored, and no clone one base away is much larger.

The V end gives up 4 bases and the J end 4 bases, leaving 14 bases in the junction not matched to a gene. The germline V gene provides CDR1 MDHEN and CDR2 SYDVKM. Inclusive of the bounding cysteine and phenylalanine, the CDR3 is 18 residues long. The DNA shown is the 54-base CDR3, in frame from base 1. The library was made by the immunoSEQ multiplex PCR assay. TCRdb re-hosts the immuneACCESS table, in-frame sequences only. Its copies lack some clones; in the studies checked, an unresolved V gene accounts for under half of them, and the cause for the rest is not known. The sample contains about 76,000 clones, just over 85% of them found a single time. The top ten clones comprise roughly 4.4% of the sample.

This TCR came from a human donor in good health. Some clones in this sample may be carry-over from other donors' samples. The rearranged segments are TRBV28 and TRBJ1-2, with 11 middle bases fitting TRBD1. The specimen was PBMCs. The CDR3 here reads CASSSPAGTGGIGYGYTF. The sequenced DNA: TGTGCCAGCAGTTCCCCGGCTGGGACAGGGGGTATTGGCTATGGCTACACCTTC.